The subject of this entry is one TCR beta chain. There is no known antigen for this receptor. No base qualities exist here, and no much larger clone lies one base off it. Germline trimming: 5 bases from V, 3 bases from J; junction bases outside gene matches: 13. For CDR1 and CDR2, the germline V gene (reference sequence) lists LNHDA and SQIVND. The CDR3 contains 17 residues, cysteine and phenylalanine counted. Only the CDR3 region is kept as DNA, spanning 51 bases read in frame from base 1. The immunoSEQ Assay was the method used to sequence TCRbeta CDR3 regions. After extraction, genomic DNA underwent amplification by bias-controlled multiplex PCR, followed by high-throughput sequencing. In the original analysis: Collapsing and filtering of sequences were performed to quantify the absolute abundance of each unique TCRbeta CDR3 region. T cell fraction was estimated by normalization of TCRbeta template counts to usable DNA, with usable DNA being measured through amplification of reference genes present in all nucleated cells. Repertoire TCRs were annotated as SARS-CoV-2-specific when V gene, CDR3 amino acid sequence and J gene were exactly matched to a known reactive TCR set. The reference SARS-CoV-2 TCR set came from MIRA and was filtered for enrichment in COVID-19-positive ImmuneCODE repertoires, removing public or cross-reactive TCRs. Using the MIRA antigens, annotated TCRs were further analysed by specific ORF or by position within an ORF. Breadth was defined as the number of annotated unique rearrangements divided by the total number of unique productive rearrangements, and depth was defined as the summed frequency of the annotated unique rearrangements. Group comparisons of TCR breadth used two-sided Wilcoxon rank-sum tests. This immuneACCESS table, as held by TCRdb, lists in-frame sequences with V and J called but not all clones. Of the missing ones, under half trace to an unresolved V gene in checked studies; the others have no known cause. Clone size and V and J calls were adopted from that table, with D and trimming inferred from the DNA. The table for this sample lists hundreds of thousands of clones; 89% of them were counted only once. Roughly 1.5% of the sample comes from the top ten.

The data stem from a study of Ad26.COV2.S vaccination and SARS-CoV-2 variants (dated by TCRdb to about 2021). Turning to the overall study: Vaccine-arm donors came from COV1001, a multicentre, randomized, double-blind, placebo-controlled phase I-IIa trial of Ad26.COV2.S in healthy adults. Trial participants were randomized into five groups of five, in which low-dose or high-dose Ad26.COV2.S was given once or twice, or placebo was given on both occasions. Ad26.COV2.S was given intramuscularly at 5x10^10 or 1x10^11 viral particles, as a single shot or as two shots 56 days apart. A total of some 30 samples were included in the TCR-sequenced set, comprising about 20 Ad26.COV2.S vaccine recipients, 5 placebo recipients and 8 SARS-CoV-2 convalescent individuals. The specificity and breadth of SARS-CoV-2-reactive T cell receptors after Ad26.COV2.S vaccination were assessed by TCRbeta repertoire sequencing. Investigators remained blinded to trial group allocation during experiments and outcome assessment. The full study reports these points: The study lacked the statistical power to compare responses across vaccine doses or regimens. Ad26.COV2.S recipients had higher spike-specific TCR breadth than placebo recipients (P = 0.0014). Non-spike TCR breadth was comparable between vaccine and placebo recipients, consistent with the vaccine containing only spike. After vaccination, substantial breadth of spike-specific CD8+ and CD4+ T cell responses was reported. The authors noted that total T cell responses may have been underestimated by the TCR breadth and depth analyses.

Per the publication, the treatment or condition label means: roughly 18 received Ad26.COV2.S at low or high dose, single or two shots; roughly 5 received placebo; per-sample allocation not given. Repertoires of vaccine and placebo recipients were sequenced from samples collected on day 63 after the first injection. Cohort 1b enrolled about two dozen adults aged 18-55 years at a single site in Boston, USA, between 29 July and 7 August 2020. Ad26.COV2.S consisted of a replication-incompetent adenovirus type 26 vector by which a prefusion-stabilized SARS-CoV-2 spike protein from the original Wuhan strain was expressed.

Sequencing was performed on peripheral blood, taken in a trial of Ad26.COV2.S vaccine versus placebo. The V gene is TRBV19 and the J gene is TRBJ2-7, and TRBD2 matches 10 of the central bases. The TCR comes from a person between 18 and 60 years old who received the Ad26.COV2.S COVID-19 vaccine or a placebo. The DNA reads TGTGCCAGTAGTTCCGCGGGGCACCGGACTAGCGGCTACGAGCAGTACTTC. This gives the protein CASSSAGHRTSGYEQYF.